The T cell receptor (beta chain) described here comes from a study of blood T cell repertoires in COVID-19. Looking at the study overall: Nucleic acid was either cDNA or gDNA, and it came from T cells, B-cell-depleted T cells, or PBMCs.

In the original workflow: Estimation of nucleated cell counts was performed using reference gene primer amplification. TCRdb keeps only in-frame clones here, not all; method: immunoSEQ multiplex PCR. From that table come the V and J calls and clone size; the DNA was used to work out D and trimming. Of hundreds of thousands of clones listed, approximately 90% are singletons. The receptor comes from a man aged 35 to 55 with acute or convalescent COVID-19. The sequenced sample was peripheral blood.

The CDR3 DNA is TGCGCCAGCAGCCAAGATAGGGCTAGCGGGGTTAAAAACATTCAGTACTTC. Its translation is CASSQDRASGVKNIQYF. This sequence joins TRBV4-1 and TRBJ2-4, with 9 bases identical to TRBD2. CDR1 and CDR2 from the germline V gene are MGHRA and YSYEKL. J gave up 4 bases and V 0 bases, and 7 bases lay outside the gene matches. CDR3 length: 17 residues.